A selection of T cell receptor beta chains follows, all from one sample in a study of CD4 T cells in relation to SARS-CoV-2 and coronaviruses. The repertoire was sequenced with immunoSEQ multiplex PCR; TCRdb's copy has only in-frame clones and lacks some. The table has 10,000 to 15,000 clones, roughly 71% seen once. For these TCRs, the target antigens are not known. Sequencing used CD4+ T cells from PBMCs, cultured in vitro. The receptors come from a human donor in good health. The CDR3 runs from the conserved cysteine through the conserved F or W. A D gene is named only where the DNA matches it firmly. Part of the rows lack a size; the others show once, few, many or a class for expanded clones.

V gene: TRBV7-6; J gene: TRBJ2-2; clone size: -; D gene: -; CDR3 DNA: TGTGCCAGCAGTTCAACAGGAGGGGGGCCCGGGGAGCTGTTTTTT; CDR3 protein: CASSSTGGGPGELFF
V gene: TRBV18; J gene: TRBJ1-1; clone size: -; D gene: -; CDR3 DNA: TGTGCCAGCTCGGAAGATATGAACACTGAAGCTTTCTTT; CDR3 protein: CASSEDMNTEAFF
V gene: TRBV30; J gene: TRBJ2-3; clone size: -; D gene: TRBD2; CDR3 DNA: TGTGCCTGGAGTGTAGGCGGGAGAAGCACAGATACGCAGTATTTT; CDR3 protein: CAWSVGGRSTDTQYF
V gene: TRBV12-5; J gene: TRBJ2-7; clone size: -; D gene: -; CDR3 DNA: TGTGCTAGTGGTTCGACAGTATCCTACGAGCAGTACTTC; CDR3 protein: CASGSTVSYEQYF
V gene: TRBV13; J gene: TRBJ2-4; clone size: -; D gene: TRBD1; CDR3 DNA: TGTGCCAGCAGCTTAGAAGCGTCGGACAGGGCCAAAAACATTCAGTACTTC; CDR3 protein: CASSLEASDRAKNIQYF
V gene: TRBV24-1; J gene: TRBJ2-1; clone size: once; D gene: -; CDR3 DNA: TGTGCCACCAGTGATTCCCTCCGAGAAAGGGCCAATGAGCAGTTCTTC; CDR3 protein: CATSDSLRERANEQFF
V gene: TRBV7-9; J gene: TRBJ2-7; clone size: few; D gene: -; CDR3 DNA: TGTGCCAGCAGCTTAATTTCCGATTGGGCCGAGCAGTACTTC; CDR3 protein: CASSLISDWAEQYF
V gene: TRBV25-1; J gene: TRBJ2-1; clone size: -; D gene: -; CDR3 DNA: TGTGCCAGCAGTACTCAACTGAGTGAGCAGTTCTTC; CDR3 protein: CASSTQLSEQFF
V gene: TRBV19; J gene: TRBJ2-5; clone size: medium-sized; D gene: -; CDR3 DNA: TGTGCCAGTAGTATAGAGTCCTTCTCGCGACAAGAGACCCAGTACTTC; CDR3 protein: CASSIESFSRQETQYF
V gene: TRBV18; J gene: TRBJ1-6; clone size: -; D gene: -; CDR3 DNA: TGTGCCAGCTCACCGGGGATGGGGGATTCACCCCTCCACTTT; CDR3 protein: CASSPGMGDSPLHF
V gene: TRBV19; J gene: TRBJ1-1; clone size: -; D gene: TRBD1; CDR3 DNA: TGTGCCAGTAGTGCGGTGGACAGGGCGAACACTGAAGCTTTCTTT; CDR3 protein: CASSAVDRANTEAFF
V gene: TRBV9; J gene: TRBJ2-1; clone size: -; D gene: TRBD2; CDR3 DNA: TGTGCCAGCAGCGTGGCGGGACTAGACTACAATGAGCAGTTCTTC; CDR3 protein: CASSVAGLDYNEQFF
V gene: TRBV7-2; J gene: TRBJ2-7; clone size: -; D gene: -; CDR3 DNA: TGTGCCAGCAGCTTCAAGGCGGGCGCAAACTACGAGCAGTACTTC; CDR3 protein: CASSFKAGANYEQYF